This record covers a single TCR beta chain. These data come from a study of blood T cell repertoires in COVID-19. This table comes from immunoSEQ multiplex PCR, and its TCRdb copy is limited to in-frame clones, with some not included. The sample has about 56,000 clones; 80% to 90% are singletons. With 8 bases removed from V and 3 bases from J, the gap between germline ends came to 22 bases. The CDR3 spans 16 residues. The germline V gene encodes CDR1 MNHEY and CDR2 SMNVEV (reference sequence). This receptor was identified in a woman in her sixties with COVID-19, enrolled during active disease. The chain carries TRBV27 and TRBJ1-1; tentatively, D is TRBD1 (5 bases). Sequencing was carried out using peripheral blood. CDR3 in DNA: TGTGCCAGCCGGGGGGAGAGGGGCCCATCCCACACTGAAGCTTTCTTT. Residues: CASRGERGPSHTEAFF.